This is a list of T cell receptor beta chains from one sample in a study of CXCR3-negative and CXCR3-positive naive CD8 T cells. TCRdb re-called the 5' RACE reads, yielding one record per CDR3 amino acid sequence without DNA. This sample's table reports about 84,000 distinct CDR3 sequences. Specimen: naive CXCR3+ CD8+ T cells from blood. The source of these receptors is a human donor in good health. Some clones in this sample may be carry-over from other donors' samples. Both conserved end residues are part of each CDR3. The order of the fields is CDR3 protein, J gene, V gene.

CASSIQGWTEAFF,TRBJ1-1,TRBV27
CASSLPPGELYNEQFF,TRBJ2-1,TRBV28
CASSGSTDTQYF,TRBJ2-3,TRBV27
CASSLGSGTGELFF,TRBJ2-2,TRBV5-1
CASSLVGFSYNEQFF,TRBJ2-1,TRBV27
CASTAGSNYGYTF,TRBJ1-2,TRBV6-6
CASSLEAGTGADNEQFF,TRBJ2-1,TRBV7-3
CASSLPGTSGSSTDTQYF,TRBJ2-3,TRBV12-3/TRBV12-4
CASSPTASLSEQYF,TRBJ2-7,TRBV28
CSAPGRWYEAFF,TRBJ1-1,TRBV20-1
CASKLVGQGIYEQYF,TRBJ2-7,TRBV28
CATNGGGDEQFF,TRBJ2-1,TRBV24-1
CASSPWTSGRAEDTQYF,TRBJ2-3,TRBV6-6
CASRSPYNEQFF,TRBJ2-1,TRBV19
CSARSGLAGGVEQFF,TRBJ2-1,TRBV20-1
CASSFGVGPYNEQFF,TRBJ2-1,TRBV13
CASSFEGAYNEQLF,TRBJ2-1,TRBV27
CASSHAGTGVFYEQYF,TRBJ2-7,TRBV4-1
CATSAQDFTEAFF,TRBJ1-1,TRBV24-1
CSVGFSGSQSYNEQFF,TRBJ2-1,TRBV29-1
CASSPGDRIGDTQYF,TRBJ2-3,TRBV9
CASSFTGTGDTGELFF,TRBJ2-2,TRBV7-9
CASSLGGTAFPLGNTEAFF,TRBJ1-1,TRBV12-3/TRBV12-4
CASSQDLWNSNQPQHF,TRBJ1-5,TRBV4-1
CASSRISGAYNEQFF,TRBJ2-1,TRBV28
CASSRSVGYNEQFF,TRBJ2-1,TRBV4-1
CASSPVVGGGDYGYTF,TRBJ1-2,TRBV3-1
CSVGDGPKDTQYF,TRBJ2-5,TRBV29-1
CASSTSGPPKYTEQFF,TRBJ2-1,TRBV28
CSVEGVAGVRNEQFF,TRBJ2-1,TRBV29-1
CSVEEEGTGGYGYTF,TRBJ1-2,TRBV29-1
CSVEKSSGTGAYEQYF,TRBJ2-7,TRBV29-1
CASSVGTVRETQYF,TRBJ2-5,TRBV9
CASSYVDGQADEQFF,TRBJ2-1,TRBV6-2/TRBV6-3
CASSNTGNNEAFF,TRBJ1-1,TRBV9
CASSPGLADYEQYF,TRBJ2-7,TRBV12-3/TRBV12-4
CASSSGTGFEKLFF,TRBJ1-4,TRBV7-9
CASSQDREGTPNTQYF,TRBJ2-3,TRBV4-3
CASSPTLAGPQLTQYF,TRBJ2-5,TRBV5-1
CASSLGPGFMNTEAFF,TRBJ1-1,TRBV7-2
CASSSPRNPGLGFDEQFF,TRBJ2-1,TRBV2
CASSPGTSFDEQYF,TRBJ2-7,TRBV12-3/TRBV12-4
CASSWTGGATDTQYF,TRBJ2-3,TRBV12-3/TRBV12-4
CSVEGQGSKYEQYF,TRBJ2-7,TRBV29-1
CASSQHNLNTEAFF,TRBJ1-1,TRBV4-3
CSSLAETYYEQYF,TRBJ2-7,TRBV20-1
CASSLIGLAGGQNEQFF,TRBJ2-1,TRBV3-1
CARSLIGGQKFLVAKNIQYF,TRBJ2-4,TRBV5-3
CSASGGGISGANVLTF,TRBJ2-6,TRBV20-1
CASTTVSNQPQHF,TRBJ1-5,TRBV28